This T cell receptor (beta chain) was obtained from a study of beta chain features in type 1 diabetes. Study-wide points: Naive, central memory and Treg TCRB repertoires appeared more alike in patients than in healthy donors. Patients with Type 1 diabetes showed moderately but significantly shorter TCRB CDR3s in all four CD4+ subsets. For TCRB rearrangement, an influence of HLA type remained unresolved here. Shorter templates might be favored by PCR, equally in patients and controls.

The study reverse transcribed the entire isolated RNA, so it sequenced expressed TCRB transcripts. Libraries were prepared by immunoSEQ multiplex PCR; TCRdb keeps only in-frame clonotypes and omits some of them. The sample holds approximately 270,000 clones, over 11% seen once. The V gene lost 0 bases and the J gene lost 4 bases, with 9 bases spanning the gap. Per the germline V gene, CDR1 is LNHDA and CDR2 is SQIVND (reference sequence). The CDR3 totals 14 residues. This clone has a handful of counts. The antigen remains unidentified. The chain links TRBV19 to TRBJ1-1, with D uncertain. The sequencing input was naive CD4+ T cells from blood. The TCR sequence derives from a man younger than 40 with type 1 diabetes. CDR3 region: CASSIESGITEAFF. As DNA, the CDR3 is TGTGCCAGTAGTATAGAGTCCGGGATCACTGAAGCTTTCTTT. Filled out from reference TRBV19 and TRBJ1-1, the complete variable domain reads DGGITQSPKYLFRKEGQNVTLSCEQNLNHDAMYWYRQDPGQGLRLIYYSQIVNDFQKGDIAEGYSVSREKKESFPLTVTSAQKNPTAFYLCASSIESGITEAFFGQGTRLTVV.